This TCR beta chain was sequenced during a study of OX40 agonist ivuxolimab in advanced cancers. This table comes from immunoSEQ multiplex PCR, and its TCRdb copy is limited to in-frame clones, with some not included. The sample has roughly 10,000 clones; 70% to 80% are singletons. Trimming took 3 bases from V and 10 from J, leaving 15 bases between them. CDR3 length: 13 residues. Germline V CDR1 and CDR2: SGHTA, FQGNSA. This receptor was obtained from an adult with an advanced solid tumor such as melanoma, head and neck, liver or kidney cancer. The chain couples TRBV7-2 to TRBJ2-5, with D possibly matching TRBD2 (5 bases). Source: CD4+ or CD8+ T cells sorted from blood, taken in a trial of the OX40 agonist ivuxolimab. The CDR3 region is CASSLLLGLDQYF. CDR3 DNA: TGTGCCAGCAGCTTGCTACTAGGATTGGACCAGTACTTC.